This T cell receptor beta chain was obtained from a study of graft-versus-host responses after intestinal transplantation. CDR3 size: 13 residues. Trimming took 9 bases from V and 4 from J, leaving 13 bases between them. The germline V gene encodes CDR1 LNHDA and CDR2 SQIVND (reference sequence). Sequencing used immunoSEQ multiplex PCR; TCRdb keeps in-frame clones, though not all of them. The table records about 120,000 clones, about 93% of them present only once. General study points: Analysis identified GvH clones in recipient marrow, with some appearing first in ileum or blood.

About this clone itself: Its cognate antigen is unknown.

This material consisted of unstimulated CD4+ T cells sorted from spleen or lymph node cells, taken before intestinal transplant. The source is a human donor who received an intestinal transplant. The chain uses TRBV19 and TRBJ1-5; D remains ambiguous. This chain's CDR3 is CASGSRRNQPQHF. CDR3 nucleotide sequence: TGTGCCAGCGGTAGCAGGAGGAATCAGCCCCAGCATTTT. Combining the CDR3 with reference TRBV19 and TRBJ1-5 gives the whole variable domain DGGITQSPKYLFRKEGQNVTLSCEQNLNHDAMYWYRQDPGQGLRLIYYSQIVNDFQKGDIAEGYSVSREKKESFPLTVTSAQKNPTAFYLCASGSRRNQPQHFGDGTRLSIL.